This T cell receptor beta chain was documented in a study of cytomegalovirus exposure and HLA in healthy donors (dated by TCRdb to the late 2010s). Background for the entire study: The 500 to 800 repertoires of the first cohort and the 95 to 150 validation repertoires were produced on the same platform, according to a later analysis. Besides the first cohort of around 670 subjects, a separate validation cohort made up of over 100 different subjects was used. The study aimed to test whether signatures of past pathogen exposure could be identified by cataloging public T cell receptors. The study combined high-throughput TCR immunosequencing, statistical association of individual TCRs with disease status, and machine learning to predict cytomegalovirus infection status.

Spanning cysteine to phenylalanine, the CDR3 consists of 16 amino acids. Only the CDR3 region is kept as DNA, spanning 48 bases read in frame from base 1. The germline V gene encodes CDR1 MNHEY and CDR2 SMNVEV (reference sequence). The germline V end is reduced by 5 bases and the J end by 2 bases; junction bases left unmatched: 8. In the case of this clone: Its antigen target is currently unknown. Qualities for individual bases were not recorded, and no much larger clone is one base off.

The donors belonged to the validation cohort of under 150 subjects, which was separate from the approximately 700-subject first cohort. What the research found in general, with its limitations: The classifier was reported to diagnose cytomegalovirus status with high specificity and sensitivity in both the original cohort and the validation cohort. Of the cluster scores, about 94% were above 0 in a later analysis, which found that TCRs clustered in the first cohort also tended to co-occur in the 95 to 150 validation repertoires. While some public TCRs were present in many individuals, most TCR sequences turned up only very rarely across donors. In vitro tests confirmed that a few of the cytomegalovirus-associated TCR beta chains recognize cytomegalovirus antigens. The validation cohort had no HLA typing available for a later analysis, so co-occurrence within that cohort was assessed over all 110 or so repertoires. The authors suggested that the approach could potentially be generalized to other disease states and immunological phenotypes. In the study, roughly 160 TCR beta chains were listed as associated with cytomegalovirus.

Library method: the immunoSEQ multiplex PCR assay. On the authors' methods: A statistical classification framework was built for diagnosing cytomegalovirus status from the catalog of TCR beta chain sequences. As stored in TCRdb, this immuneACCESS dataset retains in-frame rearrangements with V and J assigned. A fraction of the clones does not appear; measured against another copy, unresolved V genes explain less than half of the discrepancy, and the remainder lacks a known reason. V, J and clone size derive from that table, while D and trimming were established from the DNA sequence. Present in this sample are hundreds of thousands of clones, 80% to 90% of which were seen just once. 0.8% to 0.85% of the sample is in the top ten clones.

The sequencing input was PBMCs. This TCR was sampled from a woman under 30 in good health and CMV-seronegative. The rearranged segments are TRBV27 and TRBJ2-3; 9 nucleotides in the junction match TRBD2. The DNA is TGTGCCAGCAGTCGTATACTAGCGGGTAACACAGATACGCAGTATTTT. This sequence encodes CASSRILAGNTDTQYF.